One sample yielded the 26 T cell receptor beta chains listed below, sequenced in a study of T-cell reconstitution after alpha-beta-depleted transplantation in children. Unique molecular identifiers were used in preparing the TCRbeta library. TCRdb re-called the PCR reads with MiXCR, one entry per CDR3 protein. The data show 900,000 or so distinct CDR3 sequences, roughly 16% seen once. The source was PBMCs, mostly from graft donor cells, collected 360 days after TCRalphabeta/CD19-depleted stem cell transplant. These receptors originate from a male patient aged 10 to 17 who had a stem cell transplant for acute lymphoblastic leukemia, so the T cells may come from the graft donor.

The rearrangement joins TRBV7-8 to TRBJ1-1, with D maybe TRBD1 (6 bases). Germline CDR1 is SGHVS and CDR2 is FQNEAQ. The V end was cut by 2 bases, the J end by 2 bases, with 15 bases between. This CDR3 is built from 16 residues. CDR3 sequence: CASSLKSGVLNTEAFF. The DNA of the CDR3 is TGTGCCAGCAGCTTAAAATCAGGGGTCTTAAACACTGAAGCTTTCTTT.

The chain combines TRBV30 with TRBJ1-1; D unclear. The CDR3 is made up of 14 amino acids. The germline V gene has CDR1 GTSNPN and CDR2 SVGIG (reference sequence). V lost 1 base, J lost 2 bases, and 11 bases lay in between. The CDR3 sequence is CAWSAVDFNTEAFF. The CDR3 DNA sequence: TGTGCCTGGAGTGCGGTCGATTTCAACACTGAAGCTTTCTTT.

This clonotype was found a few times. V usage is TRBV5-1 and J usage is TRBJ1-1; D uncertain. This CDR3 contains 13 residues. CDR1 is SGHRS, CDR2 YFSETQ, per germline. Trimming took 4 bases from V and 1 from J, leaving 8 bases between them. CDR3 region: CASSGQTNTEAFF. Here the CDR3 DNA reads TGCGCCAGCAGCGGGCAGACGAACACTGAAGCTTTCTTT. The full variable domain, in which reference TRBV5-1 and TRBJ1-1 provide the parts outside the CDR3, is KAGVTQTPRYLIKTRGQQVTLSCSPISGHRSVSWYQQTPGQGLQFLFEYFSETQRNKGNFPGRFSGRQFSNSRSEMNVSTLELGDSALYLCASSGQTNTEAFFGQGTRLTVV.

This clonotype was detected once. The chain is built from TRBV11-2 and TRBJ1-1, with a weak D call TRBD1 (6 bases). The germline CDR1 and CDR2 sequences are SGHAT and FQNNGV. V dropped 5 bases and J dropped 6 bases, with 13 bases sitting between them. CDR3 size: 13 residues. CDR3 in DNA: TGTGCCAGCAGCCTCCCGGGGGGCCCTGAAGCTTTCTTT. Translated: CASSLPGGPEAFF.

CDR3 DNA: TGTGCCAGCAGCTTAGTGGGGCTCGGGGGAAACACTGAAGCTTTCTTT. It is translated as CASSLVGLGGNTEAFF. The gene calls are TRBV7-9 and TRBJ1-1; D perhaps matches TRBD1 (5 bases). The CDR3 sequence is 16 residues long. The V end was cut by 1 base, the J end by 2 bases, with 14 bases between. Per germline, CDR1 SEHNR and CDR2 FQNEAQ (reference sequence). Combining the CDR3 with reference TRBV7-9 and TRBJ1-1 gives the whole variable domain DTGVSQNPRHKITKRGQNVTFRCDPISEHNRLYWYRQTLGQGPEFLTYFQNEAQLEKSRLLSDRFSAERPKGSFSTLEIQRTEQGDSAMYLCASSLVGLGGNTEAFFGQGTRLTVV.

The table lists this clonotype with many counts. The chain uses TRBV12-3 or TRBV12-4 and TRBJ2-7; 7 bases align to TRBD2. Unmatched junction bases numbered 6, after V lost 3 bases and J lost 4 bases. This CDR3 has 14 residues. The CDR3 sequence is CASSLREFGYEQYF. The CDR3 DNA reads TGTGCCAGCAGTTTGCGGGAGTTTGGGTACGAGCAGTACTTC.

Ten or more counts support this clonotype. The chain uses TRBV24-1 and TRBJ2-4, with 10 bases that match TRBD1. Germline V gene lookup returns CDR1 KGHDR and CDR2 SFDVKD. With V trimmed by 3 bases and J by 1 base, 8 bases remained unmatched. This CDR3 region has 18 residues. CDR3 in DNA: TGTGCCACCAGTGATCACGGACAGGGGGTATACGCCAAAAACATTCAGTACTTC. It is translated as CATSDHGQGVYAKNIQYF.

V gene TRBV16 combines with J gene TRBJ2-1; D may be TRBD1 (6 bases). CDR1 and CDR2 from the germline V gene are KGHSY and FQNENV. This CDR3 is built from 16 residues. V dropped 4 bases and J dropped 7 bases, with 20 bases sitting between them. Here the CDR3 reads CASSPSQGKLRNEQFF. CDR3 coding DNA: TGTGCCAGCAGCCCGTCACAGGGAAAATTGAGGAATGAGCAGTTCTTC.

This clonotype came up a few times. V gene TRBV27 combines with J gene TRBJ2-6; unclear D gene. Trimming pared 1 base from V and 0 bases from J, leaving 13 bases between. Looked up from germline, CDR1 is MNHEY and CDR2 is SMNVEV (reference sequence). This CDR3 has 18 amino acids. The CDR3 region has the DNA TGTGCCAGCAGTTTATTGCAGAATCCCGGCTCTGGGGCCAACGTCCTGACTTTC. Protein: CASSLLQNPGSGANVLTF.

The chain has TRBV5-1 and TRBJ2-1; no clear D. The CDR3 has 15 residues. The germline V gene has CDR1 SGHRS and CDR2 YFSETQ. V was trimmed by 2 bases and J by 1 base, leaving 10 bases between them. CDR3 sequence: CASSLIFSSYNEQFF. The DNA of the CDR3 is TGCGCCAGCAGCTTAATTTTTTCTTCCTACAATGAGCAGTTCTTC.

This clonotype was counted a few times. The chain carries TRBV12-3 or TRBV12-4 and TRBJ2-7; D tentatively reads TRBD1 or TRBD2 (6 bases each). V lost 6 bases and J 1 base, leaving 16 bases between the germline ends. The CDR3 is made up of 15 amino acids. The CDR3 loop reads CASSPAGRGSYEQYF. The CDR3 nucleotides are TGTGCCAGCAGCCCTGCGGGAAGGGGGTCCTACGAGCAGTACTTC.

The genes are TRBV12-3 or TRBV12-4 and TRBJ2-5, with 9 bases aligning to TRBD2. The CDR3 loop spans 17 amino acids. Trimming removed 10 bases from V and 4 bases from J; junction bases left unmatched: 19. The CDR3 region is CATPTGLANPILETQYF. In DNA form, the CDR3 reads TGTGCCACCCCGACCGGACTAGCGAATCCAATTTTAGAGACCCAGTACTTC.

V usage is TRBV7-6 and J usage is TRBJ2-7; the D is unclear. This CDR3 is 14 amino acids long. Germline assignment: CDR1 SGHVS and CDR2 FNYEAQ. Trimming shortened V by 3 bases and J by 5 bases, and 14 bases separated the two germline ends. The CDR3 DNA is TGTGCCAGCAGCTTGTTTGAAGGGTACGACGAGCAGTACTTC. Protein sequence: CASSLFEGYDEQYF.

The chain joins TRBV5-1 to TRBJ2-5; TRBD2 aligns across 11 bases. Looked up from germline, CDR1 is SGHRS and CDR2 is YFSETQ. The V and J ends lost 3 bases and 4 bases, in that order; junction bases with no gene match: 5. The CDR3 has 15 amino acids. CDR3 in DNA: TGCGCCAGCAGCTATCTAGCGGGAGGAACAGAGACCCAGTACTTC. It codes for CASSYLAGGTETQYF.

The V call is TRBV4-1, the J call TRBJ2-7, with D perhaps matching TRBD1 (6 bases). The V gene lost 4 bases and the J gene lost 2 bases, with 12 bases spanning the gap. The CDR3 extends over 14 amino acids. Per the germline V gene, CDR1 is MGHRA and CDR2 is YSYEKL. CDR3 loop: CASSRRDTPYEQYF. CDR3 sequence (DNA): TGCGCCAGCAGCCGCCGGGACACTCCCTACGAGCAGTACTTC.

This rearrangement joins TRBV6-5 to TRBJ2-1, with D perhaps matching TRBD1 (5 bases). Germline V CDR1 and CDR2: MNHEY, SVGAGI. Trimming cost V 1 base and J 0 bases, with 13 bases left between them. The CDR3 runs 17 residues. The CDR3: CASSYFPRASSYNEQFF. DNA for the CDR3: TGTGCCAGCAGTTACTTTCCCAGGGCCAGCTCCTACAATGAGCAGTTCTTC.

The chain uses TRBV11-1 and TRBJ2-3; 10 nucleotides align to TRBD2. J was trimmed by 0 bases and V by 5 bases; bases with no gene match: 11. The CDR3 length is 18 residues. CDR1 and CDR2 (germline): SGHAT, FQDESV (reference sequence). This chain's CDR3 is CASSPKNSGRISTDTQYF. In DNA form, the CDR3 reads TGTGCCAGCAGCCCGAAAAATAGCGGGAGGATAAGCACAGATACGCAGTATTTT. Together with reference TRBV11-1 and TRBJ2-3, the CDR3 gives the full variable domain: EAEVAQSPRYKITEKSQAVAFWCDPISGHATLYWYRQILGQGPELLVQFQDESVVDDSQLPKDRFSAERLKGVDSTLKIQPAELGDSAMYLCASSPKNSGRISTDTQYFGPGTRLTVL.

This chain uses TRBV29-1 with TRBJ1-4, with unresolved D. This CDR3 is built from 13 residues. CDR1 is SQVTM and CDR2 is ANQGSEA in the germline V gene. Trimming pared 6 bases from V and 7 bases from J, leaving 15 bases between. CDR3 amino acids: CSVPVELGEKLFF. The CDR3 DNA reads TGCAGCGTCCCCGTAGAGTTGGGTGAAAAACTGTTTTTT.

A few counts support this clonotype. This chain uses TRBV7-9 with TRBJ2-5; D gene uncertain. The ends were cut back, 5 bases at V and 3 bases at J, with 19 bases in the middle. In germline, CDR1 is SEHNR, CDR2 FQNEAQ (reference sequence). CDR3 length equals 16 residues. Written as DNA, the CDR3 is TGTGCCAGCAGCGCCCCCTTTGGGGTAGGAAAAGAGACCCAGTACTTC. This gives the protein CASSAPFGVGKETQYF.

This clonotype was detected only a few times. The CDR3 protein is CATSHSGTRDYEQYF. CDR3 coding DNA: TGTGCCACCAGTCATTCCGGGACGCGGGACTACGAGCAGTACTTC. This chain connects TRBV24-1 to TRBJ2-7; D perhaps matches TRBD2 (6 bases). V gave up 6 bases and J gave up 3 bases, with 17 bases separating them. Germline V CDR1 and CDR2: KGHDR, SFDVKD. The CDR3 spans 15 residues.

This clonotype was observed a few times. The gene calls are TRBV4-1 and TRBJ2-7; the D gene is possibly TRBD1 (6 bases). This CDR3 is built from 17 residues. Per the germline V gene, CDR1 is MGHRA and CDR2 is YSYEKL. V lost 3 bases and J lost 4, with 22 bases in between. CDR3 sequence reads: CASSHRPSGASRYEQYF. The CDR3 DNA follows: TGCGCCAGCAGCCACCGCCCATCAGGGGCTTCTCGTTACGAGCAGTACTTC.

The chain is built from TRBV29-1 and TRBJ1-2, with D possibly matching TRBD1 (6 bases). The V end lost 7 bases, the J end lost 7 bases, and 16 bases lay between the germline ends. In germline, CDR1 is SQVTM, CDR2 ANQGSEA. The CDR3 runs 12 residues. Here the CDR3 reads CSGGGAGVGYTF. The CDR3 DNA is TGCAGCGGAGGGGGGGCAGGGGTTGGCTACACCTTC.

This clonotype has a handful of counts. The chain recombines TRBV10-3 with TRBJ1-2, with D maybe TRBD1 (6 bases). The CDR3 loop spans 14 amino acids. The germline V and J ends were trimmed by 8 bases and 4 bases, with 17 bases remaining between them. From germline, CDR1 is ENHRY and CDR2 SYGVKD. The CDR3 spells CAISYGGPIYGYTF. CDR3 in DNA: TGTGCCATCTCCTACGGGGGGCCTATCTATGGCTACACCTTC.

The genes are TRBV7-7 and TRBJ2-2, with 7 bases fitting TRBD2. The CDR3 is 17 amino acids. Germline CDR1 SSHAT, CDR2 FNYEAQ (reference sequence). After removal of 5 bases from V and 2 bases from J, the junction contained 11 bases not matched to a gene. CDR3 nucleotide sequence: TGTGCCAGCAGCCCCTCCGGGGGAGCGGGAAACACCGGGGAGCTGTTTTTT. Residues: CASSPSGGAGNTGELFF.

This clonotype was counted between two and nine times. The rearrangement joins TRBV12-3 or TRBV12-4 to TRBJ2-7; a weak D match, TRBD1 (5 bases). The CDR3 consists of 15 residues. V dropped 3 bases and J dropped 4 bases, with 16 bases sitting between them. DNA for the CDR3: TGTGCCAGCAGTTTTTCGGCCAGGGTTGGGTACGAGCAGTACTTC. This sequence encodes CASSFSARVGYEQYF.

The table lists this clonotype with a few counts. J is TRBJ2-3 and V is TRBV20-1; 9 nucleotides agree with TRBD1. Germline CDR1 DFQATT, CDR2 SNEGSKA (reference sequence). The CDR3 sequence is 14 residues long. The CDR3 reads CSNRGRLSVDTQYF. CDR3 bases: TGCAGCAACAGGGGGCGCCTTTCAGTAGATACGCAGTATTTT.